This TCR beta chain is drawn from a study of T cells after yellow fever vaccination. Findings of the study overall: At about 97% for CD4 and around 91% for CD8, most primary-vaccination clones showed up again after the booster. Across the CD4 and CD8 compartments, a small share of clonotypes was present in both. Although the secondary response was weaker, it peaked faster, at day 5 versus 15.

Germline values: CDR1 GTSNPN, CDR2 SVGIG (reference sequence). The CDR3 runs 12 residues. Deletions cut 3 bases from V and 8 bases from J, with 13 bases between. Conversion of TCR transcripts into cDNA relied on 5'RACE template switching, which added a universal primer site and UMIs. TCRdb redid the calling of the 5' RACE reads with MiXCR, one entry per CDR3 protein. The sample comprises more than 300,000 distinct CDR3 sequences, around 4.4% of which are singletons, and 15% to 20% rests with the top ten. As to this clonotype: What it binds is not known.

The clonotype comes from a man younger than 35 who received the YFV17D yellow fever vaccine. The V and J genes are TRBV30 and TRBJ1-2; a weak D match, TRBD1 (6 bases). This material consisted of PBMCs, taken 15 days after the yellow fever booster vaccination. The CDR3 here is CAWSPGHIGYTF. The CDR3 DNA reads as TGTGCCTGGAGCCCGGGACATATCGGCTACACCTTC.